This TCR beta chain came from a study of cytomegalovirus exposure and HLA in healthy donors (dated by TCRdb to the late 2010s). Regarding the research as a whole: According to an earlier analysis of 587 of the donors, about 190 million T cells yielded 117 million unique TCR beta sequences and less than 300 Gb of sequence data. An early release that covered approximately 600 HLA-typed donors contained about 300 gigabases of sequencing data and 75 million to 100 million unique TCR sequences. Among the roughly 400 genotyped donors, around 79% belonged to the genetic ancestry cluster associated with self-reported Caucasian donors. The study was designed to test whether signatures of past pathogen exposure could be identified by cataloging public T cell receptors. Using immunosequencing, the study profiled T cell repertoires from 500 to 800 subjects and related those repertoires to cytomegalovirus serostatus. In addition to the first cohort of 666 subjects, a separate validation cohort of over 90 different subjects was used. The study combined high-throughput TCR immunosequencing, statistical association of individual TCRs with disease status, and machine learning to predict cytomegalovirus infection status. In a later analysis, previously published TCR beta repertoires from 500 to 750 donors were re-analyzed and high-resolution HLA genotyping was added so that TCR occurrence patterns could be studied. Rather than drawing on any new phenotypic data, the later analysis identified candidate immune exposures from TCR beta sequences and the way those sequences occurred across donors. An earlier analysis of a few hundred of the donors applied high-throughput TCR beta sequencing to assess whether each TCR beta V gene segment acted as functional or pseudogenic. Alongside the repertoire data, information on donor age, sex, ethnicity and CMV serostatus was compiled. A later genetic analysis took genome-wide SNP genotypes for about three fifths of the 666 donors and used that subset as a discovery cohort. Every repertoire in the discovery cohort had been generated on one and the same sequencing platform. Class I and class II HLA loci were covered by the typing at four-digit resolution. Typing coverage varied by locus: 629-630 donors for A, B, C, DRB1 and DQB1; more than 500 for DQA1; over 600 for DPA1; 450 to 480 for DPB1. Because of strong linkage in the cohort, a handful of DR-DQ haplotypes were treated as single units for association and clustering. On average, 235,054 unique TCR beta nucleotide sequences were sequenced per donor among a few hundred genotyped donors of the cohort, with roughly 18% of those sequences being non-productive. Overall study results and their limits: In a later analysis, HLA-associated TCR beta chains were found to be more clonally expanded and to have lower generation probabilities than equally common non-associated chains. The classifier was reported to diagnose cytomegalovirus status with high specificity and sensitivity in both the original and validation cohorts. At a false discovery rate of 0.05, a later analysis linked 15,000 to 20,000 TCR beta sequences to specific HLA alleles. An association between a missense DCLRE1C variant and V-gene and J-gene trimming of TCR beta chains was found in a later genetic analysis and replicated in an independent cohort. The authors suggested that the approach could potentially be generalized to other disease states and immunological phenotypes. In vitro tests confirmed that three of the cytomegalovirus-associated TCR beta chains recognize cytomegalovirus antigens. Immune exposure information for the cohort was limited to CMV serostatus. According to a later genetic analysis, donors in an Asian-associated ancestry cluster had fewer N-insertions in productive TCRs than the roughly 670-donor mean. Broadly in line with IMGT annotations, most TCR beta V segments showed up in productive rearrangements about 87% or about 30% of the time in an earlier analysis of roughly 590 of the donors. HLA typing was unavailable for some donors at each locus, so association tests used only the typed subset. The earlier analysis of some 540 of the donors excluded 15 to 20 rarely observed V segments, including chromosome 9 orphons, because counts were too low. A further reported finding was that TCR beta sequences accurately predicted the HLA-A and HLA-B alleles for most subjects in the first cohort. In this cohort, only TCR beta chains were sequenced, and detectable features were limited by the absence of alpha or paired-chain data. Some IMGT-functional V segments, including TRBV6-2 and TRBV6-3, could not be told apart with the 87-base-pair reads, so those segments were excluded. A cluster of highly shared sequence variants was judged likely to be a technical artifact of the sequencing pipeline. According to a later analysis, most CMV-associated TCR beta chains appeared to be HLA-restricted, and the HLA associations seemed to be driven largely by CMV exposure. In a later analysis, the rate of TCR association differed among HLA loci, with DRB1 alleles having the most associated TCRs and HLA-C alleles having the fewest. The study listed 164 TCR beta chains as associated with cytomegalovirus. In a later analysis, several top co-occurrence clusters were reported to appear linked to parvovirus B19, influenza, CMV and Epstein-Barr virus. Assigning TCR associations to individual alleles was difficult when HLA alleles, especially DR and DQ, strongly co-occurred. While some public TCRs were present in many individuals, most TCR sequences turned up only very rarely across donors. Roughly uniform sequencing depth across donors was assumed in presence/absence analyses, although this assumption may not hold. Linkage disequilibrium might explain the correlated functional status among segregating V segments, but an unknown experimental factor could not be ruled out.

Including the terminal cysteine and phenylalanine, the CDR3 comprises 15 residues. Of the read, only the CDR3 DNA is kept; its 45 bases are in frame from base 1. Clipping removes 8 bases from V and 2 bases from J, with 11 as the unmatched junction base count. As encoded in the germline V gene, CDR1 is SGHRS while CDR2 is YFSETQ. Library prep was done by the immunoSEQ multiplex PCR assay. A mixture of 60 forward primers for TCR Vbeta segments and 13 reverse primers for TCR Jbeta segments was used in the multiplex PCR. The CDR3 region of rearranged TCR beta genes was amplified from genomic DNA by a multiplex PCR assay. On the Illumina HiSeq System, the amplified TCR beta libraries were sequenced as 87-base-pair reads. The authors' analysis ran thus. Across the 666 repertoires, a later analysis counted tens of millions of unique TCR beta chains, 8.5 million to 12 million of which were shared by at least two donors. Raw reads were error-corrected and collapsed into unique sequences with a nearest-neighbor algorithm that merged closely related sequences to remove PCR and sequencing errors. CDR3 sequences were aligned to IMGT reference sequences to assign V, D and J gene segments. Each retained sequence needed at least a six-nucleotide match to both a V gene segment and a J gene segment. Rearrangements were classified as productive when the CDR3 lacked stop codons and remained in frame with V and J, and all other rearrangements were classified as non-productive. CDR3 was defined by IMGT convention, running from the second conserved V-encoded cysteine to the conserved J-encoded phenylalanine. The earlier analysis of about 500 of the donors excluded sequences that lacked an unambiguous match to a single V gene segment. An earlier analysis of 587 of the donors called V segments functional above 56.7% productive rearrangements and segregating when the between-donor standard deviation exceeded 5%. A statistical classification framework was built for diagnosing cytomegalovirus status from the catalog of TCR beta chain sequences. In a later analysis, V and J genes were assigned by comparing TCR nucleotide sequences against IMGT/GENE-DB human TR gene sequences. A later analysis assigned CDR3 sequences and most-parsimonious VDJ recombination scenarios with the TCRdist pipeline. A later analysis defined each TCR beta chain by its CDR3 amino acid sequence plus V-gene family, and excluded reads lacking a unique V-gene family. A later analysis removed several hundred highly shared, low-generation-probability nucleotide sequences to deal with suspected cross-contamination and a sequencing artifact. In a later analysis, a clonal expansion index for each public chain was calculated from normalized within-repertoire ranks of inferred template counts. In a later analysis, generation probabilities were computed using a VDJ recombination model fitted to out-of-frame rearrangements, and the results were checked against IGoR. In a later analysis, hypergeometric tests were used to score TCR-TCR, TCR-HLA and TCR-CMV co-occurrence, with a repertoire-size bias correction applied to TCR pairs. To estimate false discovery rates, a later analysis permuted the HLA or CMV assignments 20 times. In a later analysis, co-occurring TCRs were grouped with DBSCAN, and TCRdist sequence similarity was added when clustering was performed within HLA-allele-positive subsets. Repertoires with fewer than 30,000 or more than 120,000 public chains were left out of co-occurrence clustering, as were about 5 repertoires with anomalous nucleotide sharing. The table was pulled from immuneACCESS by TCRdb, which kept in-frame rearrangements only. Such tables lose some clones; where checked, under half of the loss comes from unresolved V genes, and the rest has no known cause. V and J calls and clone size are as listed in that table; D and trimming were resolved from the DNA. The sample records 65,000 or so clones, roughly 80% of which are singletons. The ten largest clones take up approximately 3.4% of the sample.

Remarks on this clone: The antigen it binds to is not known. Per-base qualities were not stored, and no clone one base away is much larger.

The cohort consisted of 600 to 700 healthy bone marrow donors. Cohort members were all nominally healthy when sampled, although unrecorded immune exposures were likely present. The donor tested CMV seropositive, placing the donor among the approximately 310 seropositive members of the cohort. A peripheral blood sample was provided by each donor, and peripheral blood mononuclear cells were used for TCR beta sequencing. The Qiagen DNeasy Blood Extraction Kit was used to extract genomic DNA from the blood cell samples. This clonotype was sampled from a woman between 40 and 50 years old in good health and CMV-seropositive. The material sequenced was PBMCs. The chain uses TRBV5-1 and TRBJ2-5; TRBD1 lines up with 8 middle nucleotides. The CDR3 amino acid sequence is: CASTRQGARQETQYF. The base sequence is TGCGCCAGTACGCGTCAGGGGGCGAGGCAAGAGACCCAGTACTTC. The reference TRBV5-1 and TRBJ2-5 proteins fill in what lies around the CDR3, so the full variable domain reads KAGVTQTPRYLIKTRGQQVTLSCSPISGHRSVSWYQQTPGQGLQFLFEYFSETQRNKGNFPGRFSGRQFSNSRSEMNVSTLELGDSALYLCASTRQGARQETQYFGPGTRLLVL.